The TCR beta chain described here comes from a study of T cells after posttransplantation cyclophosphamide. Points from the study as a whole: Later blood repertoires were often dominated by clones from the donor CD8+ memory compartment.

V shed 1 base, J shed 3 bases, and the junction held 13 bases outside the gene matches. The length of the CDR3 is 20 residues. Germline CDR1 and CDR2: LGHNA and YNFKEQ. This clone has a count of ten or more. The antigen is undetermined. The data were produced by immunoSEQ multiplex PCR, yet TCRdb's version contains in-frame clones alone and is incomplete. The sample presents 20,000 to 25,000 clones, none singletons. A marrow graft followed busulfan-fludarabine conditioning, with cyclophosphamide on days +3 and +4. The chain carries TRBV4-2 and TRBJ2-5; 14 bases align to TRBD2. The receptor was derived from a male patient aged 18-29 years who received an allogeneic stem cell transplant from a related donor, was CMV-positive, and had no GVHD. Among the T cells, some may be from the graft donor. Sequencing used PBMCs, obtained after allogeneic stem cell transplant with posttransplant cyclophosphamide. The CDR3 DNA reads TGTGCCAGCAGCCAAGCGTCGACTAGCGGGGGGGTGGGGTTGGAAGAGACCCAGTACTTC. The encoded protein is CASSQASTSGGVGLEETQYF.